This T cell receptor (beta chain) emerged from a study of blood T cell repertoires in COVID-19. As for the study in general: The cDNA or gDNA used as material had been derived from T cells, B-cell-depleted T cells, or PBMCs.

Everyone who took part was about 18 to 90 years old, and they came from 20 to 25 US areas. Participants had their cohort set by participant-reported clinical history. The CDR3 is made up of 16 amino acids. CDR1 and CDR2 from the germline V gene are SGHTA and FQGNSA. Trimming removed 1 base from V and 6 bases from J, with 17 bases in between. Methods used by the authors: Amplifying reference gene primers gave estimates of nucleated cell counts. Sequencing used immunoSEQ multiplex PCR; TCRdb keeps in-frame clones, though not all of them. From that table come the V and J calls and clone size; the DNA was used to work out D and trimming. The sample has 150,000 or so clones; approximately 90% are singletons.

The TCR sequence derives from a woman in her fifties or sixties who had recovered from COVID-19. The gene calls are TRBV7-2 and TRBJ2-3; TRBD2 is a possible D gene (6 bases). The sequenced material came from PBMCs or T cells enriched from blood (not recorded which). CDR3 sequence: CASSLVNPGSRDTQYF. CDR3 DNA sequence: TGTGCCAGCAGCTTAGTTAATCCCGGGAGCCGCGATACGCAGTATTTT. Drawing the rest from reference TRBV7-2 and TRBJ2-3, the complete variable domain is GAGVSQSPSNKVTEKGKDVELRCDPISGHTALYWYRQSLGQGLEFLIYFQGNSAPDKSGLPSDRFSAERTGGSVSTLTIQRTQQEDSAVYLCASSLVNPGSRDTQYFGPGTRLTVL.